This T cell receptor beta chain was recovered during a study of blood T cells in healthy people across ages. The CDR3 runs to 18 residues. CDR1 is LNHNV, CDR2 YYDKDF, per germline (reference sequence). V shed 0 bases and J shed 3 bases, with 18 bases lying between them. This clonotype was detected a few times. What it binds is not known. Using a J-beta primer mix together with a sample-barcoded 5' primer, a second PCR was run for roughly 6 to 12 cycles. Each cDNA molecule carried a tag from a template-switch adaptor that contained 12 random nucleotides. Each CDR3 protein gets one entry after TCRdb re-called the 5' RACE reads with MiXCR. In the table there are 700,000 to 950,000 distinct CDR3 sequences, roughly 50% of which are singletons. Study-wide findings and caveats: Across samples, TCR beta diversity tracked strongly with naive T cell percentage.

Each donor gave ten milliliters of peripheral blood. The sample comprised blood. This clonotype originated in a man aged 30 to 45 in good health. The J gene is TRBJ2-4, the V gene TRBV15; maybe TRBD1 (7 bases). For the CDR3, the DNA is TGTGCCACCAGCAGAGATTTTCGGCAGGGGGGACTCAAAAACATTCAGTACTTC. Translation gives CATSRDFRQGGLKNIQYF.